This TCR beta chain was observed in a study of response to subunit inactivated influenza vaccine (dated by TCRdb to the late 2010s). Some background on the complete study: Deep quantitative profiling of the T cell receptor repertoire was used in the study to follow responses to a trivalent subunit inactivated influenza vaccine. Points the paper makes about the study in general: According to the authors, only a limited number of new T cells may be recruited by each seasonal influenza vaccination.

Preparation of the library involved RT-PCR. Sequencer: Illumina HiSeq 2500. TCRdb redid the processing of the public reads, applying fastp at Q25 and MiXCR, and retained in-frame beta chains. Rows merge per CDR3 protein into single entries with the most common DNA and genes. This sample is represented by around 580,000 distinct CDR3 sequences; approximately 14% of them were singletons. The biggest ten clones account for over 8.5% of the sample. Comment on this clonotype: The clone's antigen remains unknown. Per-base quality was not reported, and no clone a single base away is much larger than it.

This specimen was PBMCs from blood, taken 11 to 12 days after vaccination. The TCR originated in a man in his fifties who received an inactivated influenza vaccine. Donor details come from another sample of the same person, matched by shared clones.

The nucleotide sequence is given as TGTGCCAGCGCTCATGGACAGGGTTATAATGAGCAGTTCTTC. Protein translation: CASAHGQGYNEQFF. The chain links TRBV25-1 with TRBJ2-1, with 8 bases matching TRBD1. Reading from cysteine to phenylalanine, the CDR3 counts 14 amino acids. CDR3 DNA only is kept here, 42 bases in frame from base 1. At the junction V is shortened by 8 bases and J by 7 bases; bases outside the gene matches: 10. The germline V gene specifies MGHDK as CDR1 and SYGVNS as CDR2.